These T cell receptor beta chains were read from a single sample in a study of shared clonotypes between healthy human individuals. Generated by immunoSEQ multiplex PCR, the TCRdb table keeps only in-frame clones and is missing some. The sample includes about 2.3 million clones, more than 80% of them seen just once. Source material: naive CD4+ T cells from PBMCs. The receptors were sampled from a young man in good health. Some clones in this sample may be carry-over from other donors' samples. Both conserved end residues are part of each CDR3. Fields, in order: V gene, D gene, clone size, J gene, CDR3 protein, CDR3 DNA. D genes are given only for firm matches. Size tells how often a clone was seen (once, few, many) or the class of an expanded clone, and some rows leave it out.

>TRBV5-6|TRBD1|NA|TRBJ1-4
CASSLEYGDRGYEKLFF
TGTGCCAGCAGCTTGGAATATGGGGACAGGGGCTATGAAAAACTGTTTTTT
>TRBV6-5|NA|NA|TRBJ2-5
CASTAQGQETQYF
TGTGCCAGCACCGCACAGGGTCAAGAGACCCAGTACTTC
>TRBV28|NA|NA|TRBJ1-1
CASSLPSSGENTEAFF
TGTGCCAGCAGTCTCCCTAGTTCAGGGGAGAACACTGAAGCTTTCTTT
>TRBV9|TRBD1|NA|TRBJ2-1
CASSVGEGASRTHNEQFF
TGTGCCAGCAGCGTAGGCGAGGGGGCTAGCCGCACCCACAATGAGCAGTTCTTC
>TRBV29-1|NA|NA|TRBJ2-7
CSVESGVGGYEQYF
TGCAGCGTTGAGAGTGGAGTTGGAGGCTACGAGCAGTACTTC
>TRBV28|NA|NA|TRBJ1-5
CASSLGVYSNQPQHF
TGTGCCAGCAGTTTAGGGGTGTATAGCAATCAGCCCCAGCATTTT
>TRBV9|TRBD1|NA|TRBJ1-3
CASGQGGSGNTIYF
TGTGCCAGCGGACAGGGAGGCTCTGGAAACACCATATATTTT
>TRBV11-3|TRBD1|once|TRBJ2-5
CASSLGQKETQYF
TGTGCCAGCAGCCTGGGACAGAAAGAGACCCAGTACTTC
>TRBV6-1|NA|NA|TRBJ2-5
CASSETPTPGTETQYF
TGTGCCAGCAGTGAAACCCCGACCCCAGGGACAGAGACCCAGTACTTC
>TRBV7-2|NA|NA|TRBJ1-3
CASSLLGRGNTIYF
TGTGCCAGCAGCTTATTAGGGCGAGGAAACACCATATATTTT
>TRBV19|NA|NA|TRBJ2-6
CASSIGQYGPGANVLTF
TGTGCCAGTAGTATAGGCCAATATGGCCCTGGGGCCAACGTCCTGACTTTC
>TRBV5-1|TRBD2|NA|TRBJ2-7
CASSWPGKGSGFSYEQYF
TGCGCCAGCAGCTGGCCTGGTAAGGGTAGCGGGTTCTCCTACGAGCAGTACTTC
>TRBV18|NA|NA|TRBJ1-3
CASSPLDSGIGNTIYF
TGTGCCAGCTCACCACTAGACAGCGGAATTGGAAACACCATATATTTT
>TRBV6-6|TRBD1|NA|TRBJ1-1
CASSSGQGYNTEAFF
TGTGCCAGCAGTTCGGGACAGGGTTACAACACTGAAGCTTTCTTT
>TRBV5-1|NA|NA|TRBJ2-1
CASSEESSYNEQFF
TGCGCCAGCAGCGAGGAGAGCTCCTACAATGAGCAGTTCTTC
>TRBV9|TRBD2|NA|TRBJ2-1
CASSVSGSHYNEQFF
TGTGCCAGCAGCGTAAGCGGGAGCCACTACAATGAGCAGTTCTTC
>TRBV12-5|NA|NA|TRBJ1-2
CASGLPRFYGYTF
TGTGCTAGTGGTTTGCCCAGGTTCTATGGCTACACCTTC
>TRBV4-1|TRBD1|NA|TRBJ2-4
CASNPGQGASKNIQYF
TGCGCCAGCAACCCGGGACAGGGGGCATCCAAAAACATTCAGTACTTC
>TRBV9|TRBD1|NA|TRBJ1-2
CASSAQQGARGYTF
TGTGCCAGCAGCGCTCAACAGGGGGCGCGTGGCTACACCTTC
>TRBV10-3|TRBD1|NA|TRBJ2-2
CAIRVTGDGELFF
TGTGCCATCAGGGTGACAGGGGACGGGGAGCTGTTTTTT
>TRBV5-1|TRBD1|NA|TRBJ1-4
CASSPGRDSRATNEKLFF
TGCGCCAGCAGCCCTGGTAGGGACAGCCGGGCCACTAATGAAAAACTGTTTTTT
>TRBV7-9|NA|NA|TRBJ2-1
CASSLYPGGAEQFF
TGTGCCAGCAGCCTTTACCCCGGTGGGGCTGAGCAGTTCTTC
>TRBV5-8|NA|NA|TRBJ2-1
CASSFLRSSYNEQFF
TGTGCCAGCAGCTTTCTGAGGAGCTCCTACAATGAGCAGTTCTTC
>TRBV5-1|NA|NA|TRBJ2-3
CASSLDPSSTDTQYF
TGCGCCAGCAGCCTGGACCCATCTAGCACAGATACGCAGTATTTT
>TRBV28|TRBD2|NA|TRBJ2-2
CASAGDTGELFF
TGTGCCAGTGCGGGGGACACCGGGGAGCTGTTTTTT
>TRBV27|NA|NA|TRBJ2-5
CASSLNRGATQYF
TGTGCCAGCAGTTTAAATCGGGGAGCGACCCAGTACTTC
>TRBV9|NA|NA|TRBJ2-1
CASSLRDLVDEQFF
TGTGCCAGCAGCTTGCGGGACCTCGTGGATGAGCAGTTCTTC